This section outlines one TCR beta chain sequence together with its context. Its antigen remains undetermined. Base-call qualities are not available, and no considerably larger clone is one nucleotide away. This record belongs to a study of yellow fever vaccine responses in identical twins (dated by TCRdb to 2017 to 2018). For the wider study: The study precisely tracked vaccine-responding T cell clones in identical twins. General conclusions and limits of the study: The T cell response to vaccination in identical twins was reported by the authors to appear partly convergent and partly personalized.

The library was prepared using RT-PCR. Sequenced on an Illumina HiSeq 2500. TCRdb reprocessed the public reads (quality trimming at Q25 with fastp, clone calling with MiXCR) and kept in-frame beta chains. Duplicate CDR3 protein sequences are folded into a single record with the most common DNA and genes. This sample lists over a thousand distinct CDR3 sequences; roughly 83% were detected once. The top ten clonotypes cover over 5% of the sample. The starting material was T cells from blood (PBMCs), unsorted or a sorted subset (not recorded which), obtained before or after yellow fever vaccination (not recorded which). This TCR came from a young woman who received the yellow fever vaccine. Donor details come from another sample of the same person, matched by shared clones.

The CDR3 corresponds to CASSSWTALAKNIQYF. The DNA reads TGTGCCAGCAGCTCCTGGACAGCTCTAGCCAAAAACATTCAGTACTTC. The rearrangement combines TRBV5-6 with TRBJ2-4; TRBD1 could be the D gene, as 6 bases match. V loses 3 bases of germline sequence and J loses 0 bases, and the interval between the two ends is 13 bases. Including the terminal cysteine and phenylalanine, the CDR3 comprises 16 residues. Kept here is only the CDR3 DNA, which spans 48 bases and is read in frame from base 1. The germline V gene sets CDR1 to SGHDT and CDR2 to YYEEEE.